This T cell receptor beta chain was profiled in a study of human CD8 memory T cell subsets. General study points: The stem-like memory and precursor exhausted T cell populations displayed similarly high diversity, which was not the case for effector memory cells.

A note on this clonotype: Its specificity is not known.

Libraries of TCR beta chains were produced by 5' RACE (UMI-labeled). No DNA is given; TCRdb re-called the 5' RACE reads and lists each CDR3 protein once. Its listing shows about 5,500 distinct CDR3 sequences. The CDR3 runs 13 residues. Germline V gene lookup returns CDR1 ENHRY and CDR2 SYGVKD. The source material was CD8+ T cells from PBMCs. The TCR was taken from a human donor in good health. The chain combines TRBV10-3 with TRBJ1-5; absent DNA, TCRdb's TRBD1 call cannot be checked. CDR3 protein: CAISESSGRPQHF.